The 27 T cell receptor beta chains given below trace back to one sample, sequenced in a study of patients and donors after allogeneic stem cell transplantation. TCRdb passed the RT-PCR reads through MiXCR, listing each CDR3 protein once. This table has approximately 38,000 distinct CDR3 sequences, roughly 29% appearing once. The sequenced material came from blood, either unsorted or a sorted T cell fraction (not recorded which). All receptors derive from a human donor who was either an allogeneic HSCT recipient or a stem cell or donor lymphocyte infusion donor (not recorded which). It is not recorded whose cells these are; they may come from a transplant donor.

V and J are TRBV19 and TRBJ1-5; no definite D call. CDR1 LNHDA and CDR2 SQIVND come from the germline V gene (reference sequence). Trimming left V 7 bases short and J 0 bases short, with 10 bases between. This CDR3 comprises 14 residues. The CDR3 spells CASTEGNSNQPQHF. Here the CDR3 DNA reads TGTGCCAGTACAGAAGGGAATAGCAATCAGCCCCAGCATTTT.

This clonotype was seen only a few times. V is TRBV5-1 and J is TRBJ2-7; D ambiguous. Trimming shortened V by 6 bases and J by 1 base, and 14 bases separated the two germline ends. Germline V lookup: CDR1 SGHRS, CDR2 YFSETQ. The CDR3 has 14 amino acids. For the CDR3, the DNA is TGCGCCAGCAACCCTCCGGGCCTGTCCTACGAGCAGTACTTC. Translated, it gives CASNPPGLSYEQYF.

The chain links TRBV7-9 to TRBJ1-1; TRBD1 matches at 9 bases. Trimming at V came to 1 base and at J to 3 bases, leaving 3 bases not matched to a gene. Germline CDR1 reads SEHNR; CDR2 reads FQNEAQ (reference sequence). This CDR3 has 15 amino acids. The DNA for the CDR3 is TGTGCCAGCAGCTTAGACAGGGGGCTATACACTGAAGCTTTCTTT. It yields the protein CASSLDRGLYTEAFF.

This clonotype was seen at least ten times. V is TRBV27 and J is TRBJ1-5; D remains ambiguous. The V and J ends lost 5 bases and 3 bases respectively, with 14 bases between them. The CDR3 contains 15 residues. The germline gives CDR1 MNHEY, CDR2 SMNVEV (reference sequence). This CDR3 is CASSNLLGYNQPQHF. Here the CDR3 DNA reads TGTGCCAGCAGTAACCTTTTGGGTTACAATCAGCCCCAGCATTTT.

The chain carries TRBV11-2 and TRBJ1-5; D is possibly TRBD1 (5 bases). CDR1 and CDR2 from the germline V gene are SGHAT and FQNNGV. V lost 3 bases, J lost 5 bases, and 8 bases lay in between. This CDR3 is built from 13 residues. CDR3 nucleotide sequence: TGTGCCAGCAGCTTCGGGGGTCATCAGCCCCAGCATTTT. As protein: CASSFGGHQPQHF.

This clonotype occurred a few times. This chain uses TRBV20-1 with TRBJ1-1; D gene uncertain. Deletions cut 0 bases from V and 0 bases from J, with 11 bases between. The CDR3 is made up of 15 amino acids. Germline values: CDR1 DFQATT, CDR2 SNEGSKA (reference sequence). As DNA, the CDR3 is TGCAGTGCTAGAGATTTGAAGACGGTGAACACTGAAGCTTTCTTT. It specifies CSARDLKTVNTEAFF.

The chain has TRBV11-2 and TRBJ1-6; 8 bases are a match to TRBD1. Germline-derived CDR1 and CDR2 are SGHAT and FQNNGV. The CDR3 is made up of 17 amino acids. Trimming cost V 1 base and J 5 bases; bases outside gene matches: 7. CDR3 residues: CASSLVGTGHNNSPLHF. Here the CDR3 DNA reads TGTGCCAGCAGCTTAGTTGGGACAGGCCATAATAATTCACCCCTCCACTTT.

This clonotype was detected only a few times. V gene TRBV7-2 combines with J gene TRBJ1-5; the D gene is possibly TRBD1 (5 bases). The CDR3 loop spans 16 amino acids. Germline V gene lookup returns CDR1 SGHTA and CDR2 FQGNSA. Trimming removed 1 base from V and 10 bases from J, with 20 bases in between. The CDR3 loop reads CASSLDVGRERDPQHF. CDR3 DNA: TGTGCCAGCAGCTTAGACGTCGGCAGGGAAAGGGATCCCCAGCATTTT.

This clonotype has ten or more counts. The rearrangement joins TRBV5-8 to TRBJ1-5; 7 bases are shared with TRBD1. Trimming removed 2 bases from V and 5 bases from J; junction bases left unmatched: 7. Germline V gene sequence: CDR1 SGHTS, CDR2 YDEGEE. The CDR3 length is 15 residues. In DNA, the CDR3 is TGTGCCAGCAGCTTTTCGCGACAGGGCCATCAGCCCCAGCATTTT. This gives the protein CASSFSRQGHQPQHF.

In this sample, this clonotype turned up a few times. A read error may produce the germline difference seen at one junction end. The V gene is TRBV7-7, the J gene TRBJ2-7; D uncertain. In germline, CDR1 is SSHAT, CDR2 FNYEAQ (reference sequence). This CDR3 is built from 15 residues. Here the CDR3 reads CASSLLRPDAYEQYF. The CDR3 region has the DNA TGTGCTAGCAGCTTACTGCGACCAGATGCCTACGAGCAGTACTTC. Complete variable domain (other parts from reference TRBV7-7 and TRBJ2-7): GAGVSQSPRYKVTKRGQDVTLRCDPISSHATLYWYQQALGQGPEFLTYFNYEAQPDKSGLPSDRFSAERPEGSISTLTIQRTEQRDSAMYRCASSLLRPDAYEQYFGPGTRLTVT.

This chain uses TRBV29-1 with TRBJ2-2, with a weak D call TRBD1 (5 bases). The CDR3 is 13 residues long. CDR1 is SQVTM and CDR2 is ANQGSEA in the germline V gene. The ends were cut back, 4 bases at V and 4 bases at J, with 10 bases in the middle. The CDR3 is CSVARTFTGELFF. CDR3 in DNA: TGCAGCGTTGCCCGGACATTCACCGGGGAGCTGTTTTTT.

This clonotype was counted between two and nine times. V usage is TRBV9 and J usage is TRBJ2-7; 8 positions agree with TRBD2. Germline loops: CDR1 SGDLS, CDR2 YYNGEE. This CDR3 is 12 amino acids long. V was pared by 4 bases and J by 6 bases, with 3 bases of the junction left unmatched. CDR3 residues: CASSREGGEQYF. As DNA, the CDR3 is TGTGCCAGCAGCCGGGAGGGGGGCGAGCAGTACTTC.

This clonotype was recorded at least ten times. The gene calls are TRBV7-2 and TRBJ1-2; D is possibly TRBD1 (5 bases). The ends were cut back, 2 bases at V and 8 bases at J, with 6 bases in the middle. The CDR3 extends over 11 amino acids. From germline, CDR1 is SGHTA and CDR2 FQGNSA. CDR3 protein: CASSLKGGYTF. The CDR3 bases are TGTGCCAGCAGCTTAAAGGGGGGCTACACCTTC.

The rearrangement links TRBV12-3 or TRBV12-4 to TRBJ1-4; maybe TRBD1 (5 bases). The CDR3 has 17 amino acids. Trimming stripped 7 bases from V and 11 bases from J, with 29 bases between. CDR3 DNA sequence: TGTGCCAGCACCCCGGCGAAACTAGGAGGGGTGGGCGATAAACTGTTTTTT. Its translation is CASTPAKLGGVGDKLFF.

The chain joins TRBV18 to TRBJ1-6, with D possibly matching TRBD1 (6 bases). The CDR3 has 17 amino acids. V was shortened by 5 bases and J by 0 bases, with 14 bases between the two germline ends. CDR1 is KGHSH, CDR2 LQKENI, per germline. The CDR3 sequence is CASSLDSPSSYNSPLHF. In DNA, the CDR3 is TGTGCCAGCTCATTGGACAGCCCCAGCTCCTATAATTCACCCCTCCACTTT. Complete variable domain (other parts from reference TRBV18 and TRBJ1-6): NAGVMQNPRHLVRRRGQEARLRCSPMKGHSHVYWYRQLPEEGLKFMVYLQKENIIDESGMPKERFSAEFPKEGPSILRIQQVVRGDSAAYFCASSLDSPSSYNSPLHFGNGTRLTVT.

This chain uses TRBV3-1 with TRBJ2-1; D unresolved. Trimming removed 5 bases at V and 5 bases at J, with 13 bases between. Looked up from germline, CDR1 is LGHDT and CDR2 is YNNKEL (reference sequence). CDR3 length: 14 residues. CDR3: CASSAIPINNEQFF. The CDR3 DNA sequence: TGTGCCAGCAGCGCAATTCCGATAAACAATGAGCAGTTCTTC.

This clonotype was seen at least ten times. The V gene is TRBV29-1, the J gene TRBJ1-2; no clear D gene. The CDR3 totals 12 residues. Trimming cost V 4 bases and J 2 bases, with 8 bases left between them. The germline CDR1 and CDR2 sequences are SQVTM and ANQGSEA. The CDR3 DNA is TGCAGCGTTGTCTCCCAGAACTATGGCTACACCTTC. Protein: CSVVSQNYGYTF.

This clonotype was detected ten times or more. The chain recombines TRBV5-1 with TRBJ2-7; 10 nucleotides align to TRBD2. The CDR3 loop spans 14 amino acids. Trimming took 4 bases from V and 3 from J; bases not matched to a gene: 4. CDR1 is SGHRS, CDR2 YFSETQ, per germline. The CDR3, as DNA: TGCGCCAGCAGCCGACTAGCGGGCCTCTACGAGCAGTACTTC. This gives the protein CASSRLAGLYEQYF. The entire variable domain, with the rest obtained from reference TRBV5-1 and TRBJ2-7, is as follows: KAGVTQTPRYLIKTRGQQVTLSCSPISGHRSVSWYQQTPGQGLQFLFEYFSETQRNKGNFPGRFSGRQFSNSRSEMNVSTLELGDSALYLCASSRLAGLYEQYFGPGTRLTVT.

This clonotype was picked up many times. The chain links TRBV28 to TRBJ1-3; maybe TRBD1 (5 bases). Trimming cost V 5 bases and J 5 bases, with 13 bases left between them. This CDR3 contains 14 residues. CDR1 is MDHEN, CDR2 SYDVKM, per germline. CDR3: CASSPGDRRNTIYF. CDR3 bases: TGTGCCAGCAGTCCTGGGGACCGCCGAAACACCATATATTTT.

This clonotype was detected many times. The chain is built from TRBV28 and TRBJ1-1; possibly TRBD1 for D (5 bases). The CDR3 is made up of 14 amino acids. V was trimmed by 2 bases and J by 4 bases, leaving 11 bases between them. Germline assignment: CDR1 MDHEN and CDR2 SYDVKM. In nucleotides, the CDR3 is TGTGCCAGCAGTTTACAGGGTCGGAGCACTGAAGCTTTCTTT. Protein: CASSLQGRSTEAFF.

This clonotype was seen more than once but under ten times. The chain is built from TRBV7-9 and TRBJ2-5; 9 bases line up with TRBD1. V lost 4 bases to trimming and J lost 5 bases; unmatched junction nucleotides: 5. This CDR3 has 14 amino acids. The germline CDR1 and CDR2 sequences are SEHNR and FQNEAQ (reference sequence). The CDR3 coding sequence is TGTGCCAGCAGCTGGACAGGGGCGACGGAGACCCAGTACTTC. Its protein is CASSWTGATETQYF.

CDR3 coding DNA: TGTGCCAGCAGTCTGGGACAGGGAGGCTATGGCTACACCTTC. Translation gives CASSLGQGGYGYTF. The chain combines TRBV27 with TRBJ1-2, with 9 positions matching TRBD1. From germline, CDR1 is MNHEY and CDR2 SMNVEV (reference sequence). J gave up 4 bases and V 5 bases, and 5 bases lay outside the gene matches. The CDR3 is 14 amino acids.

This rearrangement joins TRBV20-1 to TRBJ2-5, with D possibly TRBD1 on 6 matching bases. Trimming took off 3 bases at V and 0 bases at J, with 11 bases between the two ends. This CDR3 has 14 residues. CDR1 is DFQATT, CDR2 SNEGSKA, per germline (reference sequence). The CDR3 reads CSARDDRYQETQYF. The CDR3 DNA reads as TGCAGTGCTAGGGACGACAGGTACCAAGAGACCCAGTACTTC.

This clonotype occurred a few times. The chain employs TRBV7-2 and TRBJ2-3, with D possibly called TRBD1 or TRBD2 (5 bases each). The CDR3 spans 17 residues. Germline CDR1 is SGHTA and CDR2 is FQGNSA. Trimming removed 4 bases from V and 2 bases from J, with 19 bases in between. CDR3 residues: CASSSLSYEGFTDTQYF. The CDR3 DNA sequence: TGTGCCAGCAGCTCCTTATCTTACGAGGGGTTCACAGATACGCAGTATTTT.

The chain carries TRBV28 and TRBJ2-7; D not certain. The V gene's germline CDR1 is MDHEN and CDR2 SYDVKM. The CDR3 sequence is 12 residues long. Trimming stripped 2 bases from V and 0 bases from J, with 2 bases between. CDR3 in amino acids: CASSLSSYEQYF. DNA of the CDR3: TGTGCCAGCAGTTTAAGCTCCTACGAGCAGTACTTC.

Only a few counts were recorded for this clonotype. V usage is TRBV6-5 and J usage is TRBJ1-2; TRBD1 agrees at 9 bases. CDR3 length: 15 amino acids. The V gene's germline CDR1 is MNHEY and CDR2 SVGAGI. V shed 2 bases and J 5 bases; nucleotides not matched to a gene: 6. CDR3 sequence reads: CASSYTPGTGYGYTF. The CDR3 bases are TGTGCCAGCAGTTACACTCCCGGGACAGGGTATGGCTACACCTTC.

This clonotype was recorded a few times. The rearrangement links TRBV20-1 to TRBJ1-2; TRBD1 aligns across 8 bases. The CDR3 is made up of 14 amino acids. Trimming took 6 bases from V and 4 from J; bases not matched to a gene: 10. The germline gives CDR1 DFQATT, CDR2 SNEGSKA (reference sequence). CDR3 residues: CSAHPGQAPYGYTF. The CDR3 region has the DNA TGCAGTGCCCACCCGGGACAGGCCCCCTATGGCTACACCTTC.